The present TCR beta chain was sequenced within a study of response to subunit inactivated influenza vaccine. Study-level points and caveats: The study's authors posited that every seasonal influenza vaccination enlists few new T cells.

A single record per CDR3 protein comes from TCRdb applying MiXCR to the RT-PCR reads. The sample lists about 780,000 distinct CDR3 sequences, around 20% occurring once. CDR3 length equals 14 residues. In germline, CDR1 is SGDLS, CDR2 YYNGEE. V was clipped by 1 base and J by 1 base, with 5 bases between them. In regard to this clonotype: Its antigen is still unknown.

This chain links TRBV9 with TRBJ2-2, with D uncertain. This TCR was recovered from a man in his fifties who received an inactivated influenza vaccine. This material consisted of PBMCs from blood, taken 4 to 6 days after vaccination. The CDR3 DNA reads TGTGCCAGCAGCGTAAGTGGGAACACCGGGGAGCTGTTTTTT. Its protein is CASSVSGNTGELFF.